This entry lists 7 T cell receptor beta chains sequenced from one sample in a study of CD8 T cells in ankylosing spondylitis. General observations from the study: Among TCR beta sequences, a motif of under ten highly homologous variants appeared characteristic of ankylosing spondylitis blood.

These receptors lack a known antigen. TCRdb reanalysed the 5' RACE reads using MiXCR and keeps one entry per CDR3 protein. The sample holds a few hundred thousand distinct CDR3 sequences, around 17% seen once. The sequenced material came from blood, either unsorted or a sorted T cell fraction (not recorded which). These receptors all stem from a male donor with ankylosing spondylitis.

This chain joins TRBV5-6 and TRBJ2-5, with D possibly TRBD1 on 6 matching bases. Trimming stripped 5 bases from V and 4 bases from J, with 15 bases between. Germline V gives CDR1 SGHDT, CDR2 YYEEEE. The CDR3 runs 14 residues. The CDR3 reads CASRTARGIETQYF. CDR3 DNA sequence: TGTGCCAGCAGAACGGCCAGGGGCATAGAGACCCAGTACTTC.

The sample holds one count of this clonotype. V and J are TRBV7-3 and TRBJ2-1; 12 bases match TRBD2. The V and J ends lost 6 bases and 8 bases, in that order; junction bases with no gene match: 8. This CDR3 region has 15 residues. Germline loops: CDR1 SGHTA, CDR2 FQGTGA. CDR3 in DNA: TGTGCCAGCAGTAGCCGGGGACTAGCGGGTGATGAGCAGTTCTTC. It yields the protein CASSSRGLAGDEQFF. Using reference TRBV7-3 and TRBJ2-1 for the parts outside the CDR3, the full variable domain is GAGVSQTPSNKVTEKGKYVELRCDPISGHTALYWYRQSLGQGPEFLIYFQGTGAADDSGLPNDRFFAVRPEGSVSTLKIQRTERGDSAVYLCASSSRGLAGDEQFFGPGTRLTVL.

This clonotype came up many times. This chain connects TRBV7-2 to TRBJ2-1; D possibly corresponds to TRBD2 (5 bases). CDR3 length: 16 amino acids. Per germline, CDR1 SGHTA and CDR2 FQGNSA. The V gene lost 1 base and the J gene lost 2 bases, with 12 bases spanning the gap. CDR3 nucleotide sequence: TGTGCCAGCAGCTTAGATGTGGGAGACCCCTACAATGAGCAGTTCTTC. Residues: CASSLDVGDPYNEQFF.

The V call is TRBV28, the J call TRBJ2-5; no reliable D call. CDR3 length: 14 residues. V lost 3 bases and J 0 bases, leaving 8 bases between the germline ends. Germline loops: CDR1 MDHEN, CDR2 SYDVKM. CDR3 bases: TGTGCCAGCAGTTTGGTACTCCACCAAGAGACCCAGTACTTC. It specifies CASSLVLHQETQYF.

The V and J genes are TRBV7-9 and TRBJ2-1; D may be TRBD2 (5 bases). This CDR3 comprises 16 residues. V lost 5 bases to trimming and J lost 4 bases, with 18 bases between them. Per germline, CDR1 SEHNR and CDR2 FQNEAQ (reference sequence). CDR3 protein: CASSAATTPFYNEQFF. The CDR3 DNA follows: TGTGCCAGCAGCGCCGCGACTACCCCATTTTACAATGAGCAGTTCTTC.

This clonotype has a handful of counts. This chain links TRBV7-6 with TRBJ2-1; D uncertain. Trimming left V 5 bases short and J 2 bases short, with 13 bases between. This CDR3 spans 15 amino acids. CDR1 SGHVS and CDR2 FNYEAQ come from the germline V gene. The CDR3 DNA is TGTGCCAGCAGCCCCCCCAGCCTGGCCTACAATGAGCAGTTCTTC. It is translated as CASSPPSLAYNEQFF. Drawing the rest from reference TRBV7-6 and TRBJ2-1, the complete variable domain is GAGVSQSPRYKVTKRGQDVALRCDPISGHVSLYWYRQALGQGPEFLTYFNYEAQQDKSGLPNDRFSAERPEGSISTLTIQRTEQRDSAMYRCASSPPSLAYNEQFFGPGTRLTVL.

This clonotype was detected a few times. The chain couples TRBV7-9 to TRBJ1-2; D is ambiguous. The CDR3 consists of 15 residues. Trimming took 7 bases from V and 6 from J, leaving 21 bases between them. CDR1 and CDR2 (germline): SEHNR, FQNEAQ (reference sequence). CDR3 nucleotides: TGTGCCAGCATCTCTACCCGGGCCCCGGGCCATGGCTACACCTTC. Translation: CASISTRAPGHGYTF.